In this sample, the clone carrying this T cell receptor beta chain turned up a few times. The CDR3 covers 14 residues. Trimming left V 2 bases short and J 4 bases short, with 9 bases between. The germline V gene encodes CDR1 MNHNY and CDR2 SVGAGI (reference sequence). Random hexamers served to reverse transcribe roughly 0.5 to 1 ug RNA. Multiplex immunoSEQ PCR targeted 54 Vbeta and 13 Jbeta TCR beta segments. TCRdb processed the immunoSEQ multiplex PCR reads anew with MiXCR; each CDR3 protein has one entry. The sample shows over 80,000 distinct CDR3 sequences, roughly 93% of them seen only once. The sample comes from a study of CD8 T cells in Susac syndrome. TEMRA cells were FACS-enriched, with CD8+ and CD4+ T cells isolated negatively.

The chain links TRBV6-6 to TRBJ1-5, with TRBD1 as a possible D gene (5 bases). This receptor was taken from a human donor in good health. Sequencing was performed on CD8+ T cells from PBMCs. CDR3 in DNA: TGTGCCAGCAGTTACCTCCCAGGGAATCAGCCCCAGCATTTT. This encodes CASSYLPGNQPQHF.